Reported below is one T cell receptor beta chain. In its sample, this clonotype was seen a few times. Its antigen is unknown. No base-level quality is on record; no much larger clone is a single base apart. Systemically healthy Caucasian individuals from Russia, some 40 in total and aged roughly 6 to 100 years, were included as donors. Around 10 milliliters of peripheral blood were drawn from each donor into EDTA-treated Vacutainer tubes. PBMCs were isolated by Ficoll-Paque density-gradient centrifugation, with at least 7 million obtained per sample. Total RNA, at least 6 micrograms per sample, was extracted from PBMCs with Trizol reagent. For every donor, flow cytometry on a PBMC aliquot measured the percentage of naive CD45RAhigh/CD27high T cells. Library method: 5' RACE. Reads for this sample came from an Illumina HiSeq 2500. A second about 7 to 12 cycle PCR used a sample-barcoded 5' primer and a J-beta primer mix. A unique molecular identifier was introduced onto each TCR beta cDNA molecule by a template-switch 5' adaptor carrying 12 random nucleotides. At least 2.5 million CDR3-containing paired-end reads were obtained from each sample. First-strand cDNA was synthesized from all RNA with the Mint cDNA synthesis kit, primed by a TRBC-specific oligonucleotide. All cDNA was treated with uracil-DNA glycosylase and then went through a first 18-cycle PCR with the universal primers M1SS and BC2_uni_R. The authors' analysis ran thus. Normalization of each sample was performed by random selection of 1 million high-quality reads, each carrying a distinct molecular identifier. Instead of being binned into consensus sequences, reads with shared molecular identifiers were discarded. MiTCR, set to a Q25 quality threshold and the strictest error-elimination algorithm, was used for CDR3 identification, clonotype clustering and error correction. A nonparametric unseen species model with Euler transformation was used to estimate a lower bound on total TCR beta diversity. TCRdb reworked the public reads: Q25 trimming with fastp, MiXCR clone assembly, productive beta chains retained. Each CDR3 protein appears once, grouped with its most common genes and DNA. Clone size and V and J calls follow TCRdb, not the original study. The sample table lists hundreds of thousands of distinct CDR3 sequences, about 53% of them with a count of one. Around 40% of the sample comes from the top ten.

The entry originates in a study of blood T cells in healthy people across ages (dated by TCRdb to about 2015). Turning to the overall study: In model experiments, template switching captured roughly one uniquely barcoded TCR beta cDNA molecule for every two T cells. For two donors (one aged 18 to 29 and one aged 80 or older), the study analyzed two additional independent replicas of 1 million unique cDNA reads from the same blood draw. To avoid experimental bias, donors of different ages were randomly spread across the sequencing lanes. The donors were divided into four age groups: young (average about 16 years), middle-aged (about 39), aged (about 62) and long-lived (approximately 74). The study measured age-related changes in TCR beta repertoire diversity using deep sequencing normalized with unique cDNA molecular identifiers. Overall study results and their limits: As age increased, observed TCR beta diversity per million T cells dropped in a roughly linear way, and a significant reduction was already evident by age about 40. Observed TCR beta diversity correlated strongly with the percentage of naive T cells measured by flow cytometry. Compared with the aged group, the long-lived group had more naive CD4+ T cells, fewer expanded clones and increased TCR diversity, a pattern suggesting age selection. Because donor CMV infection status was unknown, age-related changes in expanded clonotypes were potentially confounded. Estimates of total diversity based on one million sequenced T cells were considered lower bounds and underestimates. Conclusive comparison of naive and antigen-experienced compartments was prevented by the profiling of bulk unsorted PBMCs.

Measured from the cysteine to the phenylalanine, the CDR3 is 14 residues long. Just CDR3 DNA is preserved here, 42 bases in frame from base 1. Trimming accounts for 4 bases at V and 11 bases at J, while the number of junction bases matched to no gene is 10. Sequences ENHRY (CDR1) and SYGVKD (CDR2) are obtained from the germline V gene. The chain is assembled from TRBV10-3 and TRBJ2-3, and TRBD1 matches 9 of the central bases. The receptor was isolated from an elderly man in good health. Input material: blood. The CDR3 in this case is CAISAAVDRGKQYF. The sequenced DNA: TGTGCCATCAGTGCCGCCGTGGACAGGGGCAAGCAGTATTTT.